This T cell receptor beta chain was identified during a study of blood T cell repertoires in COVID-19. Generated by immunoSEQ multiplex PCR, the TCRdb table keeps only in-frame clones and is missing some. The sample has a few hundred thousand clones, about 85% seen once. Recovered Cohort 3 donors showed two negative PCRs, clearance, or symptom resolution. The TCR comes from a man aged 40-49 years who had recovered from COVID-19. The material sequenced was PBMCs or T cells enriched from blood (not recorded which).

CDR3: CASCWTSGKETQYF. CDR3 nucleotides: TGTGCCAGCTGCTGGACTAGCGGAAAAGAGACCCAGTACTTC. This rearrangement joins TRBV2 to TRBJ2-5; 10 nucleotides line up with TRBD2. Germline V gene data show CDR1 as SNHLY and CDR2 as FYNNEI. This CDR3 is 14 amino acids long. V trimming: 8 bases; J trimming: 3 bases; junction bases outside the gene matches: 6. The complete variable domain, with remaining parts taken from reference TRBV2 and TRBJ2-5, reads EPEVTQTPSHQVTQMGQEVILRCVPISNHLYFYWYRQILGQKVEFLVSFYNNEISEKSEIFDDQFSVERPDGSNFTLKIRSTKLEDSAMYFCASCWTSGKETQYFGPGTRLLVL.